What follows is one TCR beta chain and its context. Its antigen is not identified. The authors kept the mixed lymphocyte reaction cells in coculture at 37°C for five to six days. This sample is drawn from a study of siplizumab effects on memory and regulatory T cells. About the research overall: Mixed lymphocyte reactions came in pairs, receiving siplizumab at approximately 0.95 ug/mL or receiving no drug. Points from the study as a whole: Mappable alloreactive CD4+ clones were on average around 67% Treg-derived with siplizumab, around 30% in controls. Alloreactive clones mapping to unstimulated subsets formed only a minor fraction.

Each sample yielded roughly 92,000 assayed TCR templates. The data were produced by immunoSEQ multiplex PCR, yet TCRdb's version contains in-frame clones alone and is incomplete. Of under 15,000 clones in the sample, about 44% were seen once. V dropped 3 bases and J dropped 4 bases, with 10 bases sitting between them. This CDR3 region has 15 residues. CDR1 and CDR2 from the germline V gene are SEHNR and FQNEAQ (reference sequence). Sequencing was performed on CFSE-low (dividing) CD8+ T cells sorted from an allogeneic mixed lymphocyte reaction. The TCR originated in a human donor in good health; the cells came from an allogeneic mixed lymphocyte reaction. Some clones in this sample may be carry-over from other donors' samples. The rearrangement links TRBV7-9 to TRBJ1-6; no definite D call. The CDR3 reads CASSFMTPYNSPLHF. The CDR3 DNA sequence: TGTGCCAGCAGCTTTATGACACCGTATAATTCACCCCTCCACTTT.